The 32 T cell receptor beta chains listed next were all sequenced from one sample in a study of metastatic and nonmetastatic thyroid tumors (dated by TCRdb to 2018 to 2021). The library was made by PCR. Reads for this sample came from an Illumina HiSeq 4000. In TCRdb, the public reads were trimmed at Q25 with fastp and aligned with MiXCR, with productive beta chains retained. In all, the sample holds about 11,000 clones, and 12% of those were seen once. The ten biggest clones cover roughly 12% of the sample. None of the patients had been given any treatment before thyroid surgery. Sequenced input: blood. These receptor sequences come from a female donor with papillary thyroid cancer or a benign thyroid nodule (not recorded which). Some clones in this sample may be carry-over from other donors' samples.

In this sample, this clone is medium-sized. The V gene is TRBV6-1, the J gene TRBJ1-4; 8 nucleotides agree with TRBD1. The junction had 6 bases not matched to a gene; V was cut back by 5 bases and J by 7 bases. Germline-derived CDR1 and CDR2 are MNHNS and SASEGT. The CDR3 extends over 14 amino acids. CDR3 sequence reads: CASSQGANGEKLFF. The CDR3 nucleotides are TGTGCCAGCAGTCAGGGGGCGAATGGTGAAAAACTGTTTTTT.

At least ten counts were recorded for this clone. The V call is TRBV11-2, the J call TRBJ1-1; maybe TRBD1 (5 bases). V gave up 1 base and J gave up 0 bases, with 9 bases separating them. The germline V gene has CDR1 SGHAT and CDR2 FQNNGV. The CDR3 has 15 amino acids. The CDR3 reads CASSLVAGMNTEAFF. The CDR3, as DNA: TGTGCCAGCAGCTTAGTGGCAGGGATGAACACTGAAGCTTTCTTT.

This clone was detected ten times or more. The V call is TRBV27, the J call TRBJ2-1; D perhaps matches TRBD2 (6 bases). V was shortened by 6 bases and J by 0 bases, with 15 bases between the two germline ends. CDR1 and CDR2 from the germline V gene are MNHEY and SMNVEV (reference sequence). This CDR3 contains 16 residues. The chain's CDR3 is CASRGGIADSYNEQFF. The CDR3 nucleotides read TGTGCCAGCAGGGGGGGAATAGCTGACTCCTACAATGAGCAGTTCTTC.

The V call is TRBV4-1, the J call TRBJ2-2; D unresolved. This CDR3 has 15 amino acids. CDR1 and CDR2 (germline): MGHRA, YSYEKL. V lost 3 bases and J 5 bases, leaving 13 bases between the germline ends. CDR3 protein: CASSQRGGETGELFF. CDR3 bases: TGCGCCAGCAGCCAGAGAGGTGGAGAAACCGGGGAGCTGTTTTTT.

The chain couples TRBV3-1 to TRBJ2-3; no clear D gene. CDR3 length: 14 residues. The V end was cut by 4 bases, the J end by 2 bases, with 10 bases between. Germline V lookup: CDR1 LGHDT, CDR2 YNNKEL (reference sequence). The CDR3, as DNA: TGTGCCAGCAGCCCCTCATTGGTCACAGATACGCAGTATTTT. Translation: CASSPSLVTDTQYF.

This clone has ten or more counts. The genes are TRBV20-1 and TRBJ2-1; the D is unclear. The CDR3 contains 13 residues. Germline CDR1 DFQATT, CDR2 SNEGSKA (reference sequence). Trimming shortened V by 3 bases and J by 5 bases, and 11 bases separated the two germline ends. CDR3 protein: CSASFSENNEQFF. The CDR3 DNA reads as TGCAGTGCTAGTTTTTCGGAAAACAATGAGCAGTTCTTC.

In its sample, this clone ranks as medium-sized. The J gene is TRBJ1-1, the V gene TRBV6-1, with 7 bases lining up with TRBD1. The trim removed 6 bases at V and 11 bases at J, leaving 15 bases unmatched. Germline CDR1 and CDR2: MNHNS and SASEGT. This CDR3 comprises 14 residues. Written as DNA, the CDR3 is TGTGCCAGCAGGGAAAGACAGGGTGCAAGTGCCGCTTTCTTT. The encoded protein is CASRERQGASAAFF.

This clone showed up many times. This rearrangement joins TRBV6-1 to TRBJ2-4; possible D gene TRBD2, 7 bases. The V gene's germline CDR1 is MNHNS and CDR2 SASEGT. V was pared by 7 bases and J by 8 bases, with 15 bases between. The CDR3 has 13 residues. CDR3 amino acids: CASIDEGGDIQYF. CDR3 nucleotides: TGTGCCAGCATTGACGAGGGGGGGGACATTCAGTACTTC.

This clone is classed as medium-sized. V usage is TRBV12-3 or TRBV12-4 and J usage is TRBJ2-3; D perhaps matches TRBD2 (6 bases). Trimming removed 4 bases from V and 4 bases from J, with 12 bases in between. The CDR3 covers 14 residues. CDR3 in amino acids: CASSYSGQADTQYF. Written as DNA, the CDR3 is TGTGCCAGCAGTTATAGCGGCCAGGCAGATACGCAGTATTTT.

By share, this clone counts as medium-sized. The chain employs TRBV6-1 and TRBJ2-1, with TRBD1 matching 10 bases. V lost 6 bases, J lost 12 bases, and 8 bases stayed unmatched. This CDR3 has 13 residues. CDR1 MNHNS and CDR2 SASEGT come from the germline V gene. Here the CDR3 DNA reads TGTGCCAGCAGCCGGGACAGGGGTGATGGGCAGTTCTTC. Its translation is CASSRDRGDGQFF.

This clone was seen ten or more times. The rearrangement uses TRBV2 and TRBJ1-1, with 7 bases matching TRBD1. The CDR3 covers 10 residues. The trim removed 11 bases at V and 9 bases at J, leaving 6 bases unmatched. From germline, CDR1 is SNHLY and CDR2 FYNNEI. The CDR3 coding sequence is TGTGCCGGAACCAGGGGGAAAGCTTTCTTT. This sequence encodes CAGTRGKAFF.

This clone was detected many times. The chain links TRBV27 to TRBJ2-3; 10 bases fit TRBD2. The CDR3 is 16 residues long. After removal of 5 bases from V and 0 bases from J, the junction contained 5 bases not matched to a gene. The V gene's germline CDR1 is MNHEY and CDR2 SMNVEV (reference sequence). This CDR3 reads CASSAGTSASTDTQYF. DNA for the CDR3: TGTGCCAGCAGTGCCGGGACTAGCGCAAGCACAGATACGCAGTATTTT.

This clone occurred many times. The chain has TRBV5-6 and TRBJ2-1; TRBD1 aligns across 7 bases. Germline V gene data show CDR1 as SGHDT and CDR2 as YYEEEE. V lost 4 bases, J lost 5 bases, and 0 bases stayed unmatched. This CDR3 is built from 12 residues. CDR3 in amino acids: CASSGTDNEQFF. The CDR3 DNA is TGTGCCAGCAGCGGGACAGACAATGAGCAGTTCTTC.

This clone was observed many times. This sequence joins TRBV5-6 and TRBJ2-1, with D maybe TRBD2 (6 bases). The V end lost 6 bases, the J end lost 1 base, and 8 bases lay between the germline ends. Germline V gene data show CDR1 as SGHDT and CDR2 as YYEEEE. The CDR3 extends over 13 amino acids. The chain's CDR3 is CASNGGSYNEQFF. The CDR3 DNA sequence: TGTGCCAGCAATGGGGGGTCCTACAATGAGCAGTTCTTC.

This clone ranks as medium-sized. V gene TRBV6-1 combines with J gene TRBJ1-2; D is possibly TRBD1 (5 bases). This CDR3 has 17 residues. The V gene lost 6 bases and the J gene lost 4 bases, with 24 bases spanning the gap. Germline values: CDR1 MNHNS, CDR2 SASEGT. CDR3 DNA sequence: TGTGCCAGCAGATCCCCGGGACTCCTAACCGCTTCCTATGGCTACACCTTC. The encoded protein is CASRSPGLLTASYGYTF.

V and J are TRBV3-1 and TRBJ2-1; 7 nucleotides match TRBD2. This CDR3 is built from 20 residues. V trimming: 6 bases; J trimming: 4 bases; junction bases outside the gene matches: 24. The germline CDR1 and CDR2 sequences are LGHDT and YNNKEL (reference sequence). For the CDR3, the DNA is TGTGCCAGCAGTGCCATGCGGGGATTGGGGGGGAGCGGAGGATACAATGAGCAGTTCTTC. It is translated as CASSAMRGLGGSGGYNEQFF.

At least ten counts were recorded for this clone. The chain carries TRBV7-9 and TRBJ1-1; tentative D call: TRBD1 (6 bases). V lost 1 base and J 6 bases, leaving 18 bases between the germline ends. The germline V gene encodes CDR1 SEHNR and CDR2 FQNEAQ (reference sequence). This CDR3 has 16 residues. The CDR3 DNA follows: TGTGCCAGCAGCTTAGGGGGGGCGCGGAGGATCGCTGAAGCTTTCTTT. This codes for CASSLGGARRIAEAFF.

This clone was seen at least ten times. One end of the junction is discordant with germline, which a read error may explain. The gene calls are TRBV27 and TRBJ1-6; the D gene is possibly TRBD1 (5 bases). Germline V gene data show CDR1 as MNHEY and CDR2 as SMNVEV (reference sequence). The CDR3 consists of 15 residues. The CDR3 reads CASSRSGRTNSPLRF. CDR3 sequence (DNA): TGTGCCAGCAGCCGTTCGGGACGGACCAATTCACCCCTCCGCTTT.

This clone occurred many times. The V gene is TRBV4-2, the J gene TRBJ1-2; 8 bases align to TRBD1. CDR3 length: 17 amino acids. J was trimmed by 5 bases and V by 5 bases; bases with no gene match: 16. Germline lookup yields CDR1 LGHNA and CDR2 YNFKEQ. CDR3 coding DNA: TGTGCCAGCAGCAGCTTAATGTCCCGGACAGGGAGTTATGGCTACACCTTC. The encoded protein is CASSSLMSRTGSYGYTF.

This clone turned up a few times. The chain joins TRBV20-1 to TRBJ1-1; D is unresolved. V gave up 7 bases and J gave up 6 bases, with 3 bases separating them. CDR3 length: 8 residues. The V gene's germline CDR1 is DFQATT and CDR2 SNEGSKA (reference sequence). The CDR3 DNA sequence: TGCAGTGTCGCTGAAGCTTTCTTT. Translating it yields CSVAEAFF.

This clone is medium-sized in the sample. This sequence joins TRBV27 and TRBJ2-2, with a tentative D call TRBD1 (6 bases). V lost 2 bases, J lost 0 bases, and 7 bases lay in between. Germline loops: CDR1 MNHEY, CDR2 SMNVEV (reference sequence). The CDR3 length is 15 residues. The CDR3 sequence is CASSLGTSNTGELFF. The CDR3 nucleotides are TGTGCCAGCAGTTTAGGGACATCGAACACCGGGGAGCTGTTTTTT.

Ten or more counts support this clone. V is TRBV10-1 and J is TRBJ2-2; D is undetermined. This CDR3 comprises 13 residues. The V and J ends lost 5 bases and 3 bases respectively, with 7 bases between them. Germline V gene data show CDR1 as WNHNN and CDR2 as SYGVQD (reference sequence). CDR3 residues: CASSRTDTGELFF. The CDR3, as DNA: TGCGCCAGCAGTCGAACCGACACCGGGGAGCTGTTTTTT.

By frequency in the sample, this clone is medium-sized. The chain is built from TRBV6-1 and TRBJ2-1, with 9 nucleotides matching TRBD1. J gave up 4 bases and V 1 base, and 2 bases lay outside the gene matches. This CDR3 contains 15 residues. Germline lookup yields CDR1 MNHNS and CDR2 SASEGT. This CDR3 reads CASSEETGGYNEQFF. In DNA, the CDR3 is TGTGCCAGCAGTGAAGAGACAGGGGGTTACAATGAGCAGTTCTTC.

This clone was detected many times. This sample includes further DNA sequences coding for the same CDR3. This chain connects TRBV18 to TRBJ1-1, with 9 positions matching TRBD1. The CDR3 extends over 17 amino acids. Germline V gives CDR1 KGHSH, CDR2 LQKENI. The V and J ends lost 1 base and 5 bases, in that order; junction bases with no gene match: 11. The CDR3 nucleotides read TGTGCCAGCTCACCACTAAGTTTACAGGGGGCTTGGACTGAAGCTTTCTTT. Encoded protein: CASSPLSLQGAWTEAFF.

On this clone: A read error may produce the germline difference seen at one junction end. At the DNA level, this CDR3 is encoded by other sequences in the same sample as well. The V and J genes are TRBV5-4 and TRBJ2-1; 9 nucleotides match TRBD1. The germline V gene encodes CDR1 SGHNT and CDR2 YYREEE (reference sequence). The length of the CDR3 is 15 residues. The CDR3 spells CASSFQGQGAYEQFF. The CDR3 bases are TGTGCCAGCAGCTTTCAGGGACAGGGTGCTTATGAGCAATTCTTC.

This clone is classed as medium-sized (0.01 to 0.1%). The chain has TRBV6-1 and TRBJ1-5; no clear D gene. The CDR3 is 12 amino acids. The V end lost 8 bases, the J end lost 3 bases, and 8 bases lay between the germline ends. CDR1 is MNHNS, CDR2 SASEGT, per germline. CDR3 residues: CASGWPNQPQHF. The DNA of the CDR3 is TGTGCCAGCGGGTGGCCCAATCAGCCCCAGCATTTT.

This clone was seen ten or more times. The chain recombines TRBV7-9 with TRBJ1-1; no clear D gene. V lost 4 bases to trimming and J lost 1 base, with 10 bases between them. Germline loops: CDR1 SEHNR, CDR2 FQNEAQ (reference sequence). The CDR3 totals 14 residues. The CDR3 is CASSYSTRNTEAFF. Written as DNA, the CDR3 is TGTGCCAGCAGCTACTCCACGAGGAACACTGAAGCTTTCTTT.

The chain carries TRBV19 and TRBJ2-1; 7 bases fit TRBD2. There are 16 residues in the CDR3. The V gene end was trimmed by 3 bases and the J gene end by 6 bases; junction bases not matched to a gene: 11. CDR1 and CDR2 from the germline V gene are LNHDA and SQIVND (reference sequence). CDR3 nucleotides: TGTGCCAGTAGTATGGGCGGGGAGGGTCCCTGCAATGAGCAGTTCTTC. As protein: CASSMGGEGPCNEQFF.

This clone was counted ten times or more. The chain joins TRBV20-1 to TRBJ2-1; 8 nucleotides align to TRBD1. The CDR3 length is 13 residues. Germline V gives CDR1 DFQATT, CDR2 SNEGSKA (reference sequence). Here the CDR3 DNA reads TGCGGCCTTCCGGGACAGGATGACAATGAGCAGTTCTTC. Translating gives CGLPGQDDNEQFF.

This clone was recorded many times. The rearrangement links TRBV4-2 to TRBJ2-3; 14 bases map to TRBD2. The CDR3 length is 19 residues. Germline CDR1 and CDR2: LGHNA and YNFKEQ. Trimming removed 4 bases from V and 2 bases from J; junction bases left unmatched: 11. The CDR3 DNA reads TGTGCCAGCAGCCTTTGGACTAGCGGGAGGCGAAAAAACACAGATACGCAGTATTTT. Its translation is CASSLWTSGRRKNTDTQYF.

A note on this clone: A junction end diverges from the germline sequence, so it may reflect a read error. The chain employs TRBV4-1 and TRBJ1-5; TRBD1 is a possible D gene (6 bases). Germline V lookup: CDR1 MGHRA, CDR2 YSYEKL. The CDR3 runs 16 residues. The CDR3 reads CASSQGEGDYSQPQHF. The CDR3 DNA is TGCGCCAGCAGCCAAGGGGAGGGGGATTATAGTCAGCCACAGCATTTT.

This clone is medium-sized by share. V and J are TRBV9 and TRBJ1-2; 11 bases line up with TRBD1. This CDR3 contains 16 residues. Losses at the gene ends were 3 bases for V and 4 bases for J; bases not matched to a gene: 8. The germline V gene encodes CDR1 SGDLS and CDR2 YYNGEE. The CDR3 here is CASSAPGTGGLYGYTF. CDR3 DNA: TGTGCCAGCAGCGCTCCCGGGACAGGGGGGCTCTATGGCTACACCTTC. The full variable domain, its missing parts supplied by reference TRBV9 and TRBJ1-2, is DSGVTQTPKHLITATGQRVTLRCSPRSGDLSVYWYQQSLDQGLQFLIQYYNGEERAKGNILERFSAQQFPDLHSELNLSSLELGDSALYFCASSAPGTGGLYGYTFGSGTRLTVV.